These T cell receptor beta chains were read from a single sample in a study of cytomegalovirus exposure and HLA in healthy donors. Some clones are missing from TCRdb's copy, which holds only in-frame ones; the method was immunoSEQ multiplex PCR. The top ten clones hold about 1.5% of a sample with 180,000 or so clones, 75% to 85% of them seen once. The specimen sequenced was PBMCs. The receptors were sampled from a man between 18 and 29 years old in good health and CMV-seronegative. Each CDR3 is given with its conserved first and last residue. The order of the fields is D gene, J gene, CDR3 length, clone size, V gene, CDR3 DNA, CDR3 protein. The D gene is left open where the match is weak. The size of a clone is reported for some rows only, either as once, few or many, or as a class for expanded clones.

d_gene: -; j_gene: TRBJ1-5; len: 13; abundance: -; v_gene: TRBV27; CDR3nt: TGTGCCAGCAGTTTGGGGGGACTTCAGCCCCAGCATTTT; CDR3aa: CASSLGGLQPQHF
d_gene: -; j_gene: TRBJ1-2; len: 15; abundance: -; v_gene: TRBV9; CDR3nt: TGTGCCAGCAGTGTAGACAGTTCCCCTAACTATGGCTACACCTTC; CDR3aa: CASSVDSSPNYGYTF
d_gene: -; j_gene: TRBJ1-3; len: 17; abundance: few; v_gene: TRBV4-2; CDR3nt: TGTGCCAGCAGCCAAGAACTACTCCAGATCCATGGAAACACCATATATTTT; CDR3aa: CASSQELLQIHGNTIYF
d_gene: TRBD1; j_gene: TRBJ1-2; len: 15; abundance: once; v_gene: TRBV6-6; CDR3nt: TGTGCCAGCAGTCCCCCGACAGGGGAATATAATGGCTACACCTTC; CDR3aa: CASSPPTGEYNGYTF
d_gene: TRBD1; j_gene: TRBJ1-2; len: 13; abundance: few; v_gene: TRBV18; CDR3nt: TGTGCCAGCTCATCGGACAGGAACTATGGCTACACCTTC; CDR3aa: CASSSDRNYGYTF
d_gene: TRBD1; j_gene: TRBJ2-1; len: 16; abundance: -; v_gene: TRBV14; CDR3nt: TGTGCCAGTAGCCAGGACGGACAGGGCAATGTCAATGAGCAGTTCTTC; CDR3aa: CASSQDGQGNVNEQFF
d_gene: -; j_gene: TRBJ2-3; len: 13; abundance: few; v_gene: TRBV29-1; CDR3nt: TGCAGTGCCCAACCCGGGAGCACAGATACGCAGTATTTT; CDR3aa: CSAQPGSTDTQYF
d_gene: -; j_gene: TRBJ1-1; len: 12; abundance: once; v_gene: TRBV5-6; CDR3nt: TGTGCCAGCAGCCATGACAGCCATGAAGCTTTCTTT; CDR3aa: CASSHDSHEAFF
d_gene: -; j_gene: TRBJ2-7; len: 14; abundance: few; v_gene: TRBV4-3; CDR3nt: TGCGCCAGCAGCCAAGGGATTAGCTCGTCCGAGCAGTACTTC; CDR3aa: CASSQGISSSEQYF
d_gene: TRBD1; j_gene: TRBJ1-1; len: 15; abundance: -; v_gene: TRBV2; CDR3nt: TGTGCCAGTAGGAGCCGGGGACAGTTGAGGACTGAAGCTTTCTTT; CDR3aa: CASRSRGQLRTEAFF
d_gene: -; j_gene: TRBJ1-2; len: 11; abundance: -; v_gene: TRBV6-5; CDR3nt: TGTGCCAGCAGTTCTGACGGGGGCTACACCTTC; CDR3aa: CASSSDGGYTF
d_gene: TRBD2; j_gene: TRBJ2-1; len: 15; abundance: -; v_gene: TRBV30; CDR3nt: TGTGCCTGGACAAGGTTGAGGGGAGGGAACAATGAGCAGTTCTTC; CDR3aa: CAWTRLRGGNNEQFF
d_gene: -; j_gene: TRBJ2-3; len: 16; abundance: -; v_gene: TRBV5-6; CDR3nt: TGTGCCAGCAGCTTGGGGCCGCCAGGGGAGGGAGATACGCAGTATTTT; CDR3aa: CASSLGPPGEGDTQYF
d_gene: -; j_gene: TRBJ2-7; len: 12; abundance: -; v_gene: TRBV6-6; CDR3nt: TGTGCCAGCAGTTACTCGAGGCAAGAGCAGTACTTC; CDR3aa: CASSYSRQEQYF
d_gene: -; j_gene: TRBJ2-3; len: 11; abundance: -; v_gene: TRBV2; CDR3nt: TGTGCCAGCAGTGTAGACAAGTCGCAGTATTTT; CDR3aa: CASSVDKSQYF
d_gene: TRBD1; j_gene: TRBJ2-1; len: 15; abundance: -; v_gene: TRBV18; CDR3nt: TGTGCCAGCTCACCCCCAGGGGGCCGCCACAATGAGCAGTTCTTC; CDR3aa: CASSPPGGRHNEQFF
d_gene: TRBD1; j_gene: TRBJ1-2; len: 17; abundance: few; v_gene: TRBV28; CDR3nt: TGTGCCAGCAGCCCTCCCGGGACAGACGCAGCTAACTATGGCTACACCTTC; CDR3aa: CASSPPGTDAANYGYTF
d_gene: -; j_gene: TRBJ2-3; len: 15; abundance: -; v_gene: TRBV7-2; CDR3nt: TGTGCCAGCAGCTATAGGAGGAGCTTCGCAGATACGCAGTATTTT; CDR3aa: CASSYRRSFADTQYF
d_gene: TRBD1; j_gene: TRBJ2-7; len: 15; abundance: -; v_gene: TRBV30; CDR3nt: TGTGCCTGGAGGCCCTTACCAGGGGGAACCTACGAGCAGTACTTC; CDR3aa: CAWRPLPGGTYEQYF
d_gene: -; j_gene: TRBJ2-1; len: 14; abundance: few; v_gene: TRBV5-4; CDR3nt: TGTGCCAGCAGCCAGACTGCTAGGCTCAATGAGCAGTTCTTC; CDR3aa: CASSQTARLNEQFF
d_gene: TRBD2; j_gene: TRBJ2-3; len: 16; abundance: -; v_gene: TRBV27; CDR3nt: TGTGCCAGCAGTTTATCGTGGGCTAGCGGGACAGATACGCAGTATTTT; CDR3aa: CASSLSWASGTDTQYF
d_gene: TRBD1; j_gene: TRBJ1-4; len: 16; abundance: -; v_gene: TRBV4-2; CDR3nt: TGTGCCAGCAGCCAAGATCTCTCGGACAGGGGTGAAAAACTGTTTTTT; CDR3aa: CASSQDLSDRGEKLFF
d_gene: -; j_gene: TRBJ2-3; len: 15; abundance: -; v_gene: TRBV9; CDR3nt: TGTGCCAGCAGCCCGAGAGGTGGTAGTAGAGATACGCAGTATTTT; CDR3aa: CASSPRGGSRDTQYF
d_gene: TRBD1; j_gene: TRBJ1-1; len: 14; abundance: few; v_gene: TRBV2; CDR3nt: TGTGCCAGCACTAGGGACAGCCGACGGACTGAAGCTTTCTTT; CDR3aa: CASTRDSRRTEAFF
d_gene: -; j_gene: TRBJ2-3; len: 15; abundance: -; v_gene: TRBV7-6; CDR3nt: TGTGCCAGCAGCCCCAGGCGGACAGACACAGATACGCAGTATTTT; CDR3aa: CASSPRRTDTDTQYF
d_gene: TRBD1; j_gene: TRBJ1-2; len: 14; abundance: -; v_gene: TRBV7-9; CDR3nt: TGTGCCAGCAGCTCCACAGGGGGCGCGAGGGGCTACACCTTC; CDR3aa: CASSSTGGARGYTF
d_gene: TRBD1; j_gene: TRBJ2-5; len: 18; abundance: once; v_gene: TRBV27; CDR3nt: TGTGCCAGCAGTTTTATTGGACAGGGAGTAACTTCCCAAGAGACCCAGTACTTC; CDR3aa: CASSFIGQGVTSQETQYF
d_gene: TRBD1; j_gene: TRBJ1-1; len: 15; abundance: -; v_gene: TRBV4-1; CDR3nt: TGCGCCAGCAGCCAACCTAACAGGGGGGTAACTGAAGCTTTCTTT; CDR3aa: CASSQPNRGVTEAFF
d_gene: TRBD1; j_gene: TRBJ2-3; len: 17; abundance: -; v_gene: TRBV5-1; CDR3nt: TGCGCCAGCAGCCTTCCGGGACAGGGAGAATTGGGGGATACGCAGTATTTT; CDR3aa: CASSLPGQGELGDTQYF